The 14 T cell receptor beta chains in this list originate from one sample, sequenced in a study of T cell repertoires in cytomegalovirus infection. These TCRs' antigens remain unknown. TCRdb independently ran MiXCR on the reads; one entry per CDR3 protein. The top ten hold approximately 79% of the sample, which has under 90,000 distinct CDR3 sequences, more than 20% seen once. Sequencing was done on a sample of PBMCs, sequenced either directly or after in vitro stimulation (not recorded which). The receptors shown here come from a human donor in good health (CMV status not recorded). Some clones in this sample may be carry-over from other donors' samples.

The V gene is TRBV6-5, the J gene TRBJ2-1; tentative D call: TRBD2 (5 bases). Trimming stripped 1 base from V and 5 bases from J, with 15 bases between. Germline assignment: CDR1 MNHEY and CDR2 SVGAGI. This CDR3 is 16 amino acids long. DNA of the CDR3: TGTGCCAGCAGTTACTTTCGGGATCCTTATAACAATGAGCAGTTCTTC. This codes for CASSYFRDPYNNEQFF.

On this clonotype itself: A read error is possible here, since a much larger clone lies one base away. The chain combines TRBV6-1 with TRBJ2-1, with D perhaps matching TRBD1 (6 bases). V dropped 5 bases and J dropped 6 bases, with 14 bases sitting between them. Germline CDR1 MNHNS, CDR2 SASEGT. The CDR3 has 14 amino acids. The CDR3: CASSPRDTCNEQFF. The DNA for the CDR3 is TGTGCCAGCAGTCCCCGGGACACCTGCAATGAGCAGTTCTTC.

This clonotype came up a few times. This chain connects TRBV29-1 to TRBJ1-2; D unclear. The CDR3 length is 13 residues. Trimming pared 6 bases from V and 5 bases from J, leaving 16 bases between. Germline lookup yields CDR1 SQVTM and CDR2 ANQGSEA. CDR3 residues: CSVLPPGHYGYTF. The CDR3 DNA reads TGCAGCGTCTTACCGCCGGGTCATTATGGCTACACCTTC.

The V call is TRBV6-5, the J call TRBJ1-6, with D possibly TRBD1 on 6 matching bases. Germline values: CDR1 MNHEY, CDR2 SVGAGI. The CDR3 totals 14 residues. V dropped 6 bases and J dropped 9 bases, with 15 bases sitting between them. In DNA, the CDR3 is TGTGCCAGCAGCCTACAGGGATTCGGTTCACCCCTCCACTTT. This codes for CASSLQGFGSPLHF.

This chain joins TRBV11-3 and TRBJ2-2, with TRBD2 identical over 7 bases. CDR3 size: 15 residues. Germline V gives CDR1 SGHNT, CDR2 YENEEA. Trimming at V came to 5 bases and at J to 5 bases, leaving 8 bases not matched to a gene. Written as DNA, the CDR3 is TGTGCCAGCAGCAAAGGAGGGGAGGGGACCGGGGAGCTGTTTTTT. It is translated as CASSKGGEGTGELFF.

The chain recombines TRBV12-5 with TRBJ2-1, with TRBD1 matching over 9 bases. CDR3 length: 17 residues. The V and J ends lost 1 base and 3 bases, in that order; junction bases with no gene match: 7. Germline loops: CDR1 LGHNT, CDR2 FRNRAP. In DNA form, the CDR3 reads TGTGCTAGTGGTTTGGGGGTCCGACAGGGGGTCTACAATGAGCAGTTCTTC. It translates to CASGLGVRQGVYNEQFF.

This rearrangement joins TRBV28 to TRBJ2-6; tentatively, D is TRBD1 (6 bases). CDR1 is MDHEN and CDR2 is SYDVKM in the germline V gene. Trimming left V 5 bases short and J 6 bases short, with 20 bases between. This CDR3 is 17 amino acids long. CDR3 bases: TGTGCCAGCAGTCCCTTCCGCGTGTCAGGGGTGGCCAACGTCCTGACTTTC. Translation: CASSPFRVSGVANVLTF.

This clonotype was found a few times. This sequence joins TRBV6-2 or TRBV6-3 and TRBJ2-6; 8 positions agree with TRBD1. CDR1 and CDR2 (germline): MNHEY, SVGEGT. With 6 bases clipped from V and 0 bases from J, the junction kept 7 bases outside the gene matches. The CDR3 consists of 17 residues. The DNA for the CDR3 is TGTGCCAGCAGGCGGGGACAGGCCGTCTCTGGGGCCAACGTCCTGACTTTC. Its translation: CASRRGQAVSGANVLTF.

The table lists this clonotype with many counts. CDR3 residues: CASSPGRTANYGYTF. CDR3 bases: TGTGCCAGCAGCCCCGGGCGGACAGCAAACTATGGCTACACCTTC. This chain joins TRBV7-2 and TRBJ1-2; perhaps TRBD1 as D (6 bases). In germline, CDR1 is SGHTA, CDR2 FQGNSA. Trimming removed 5 bases from V and 2 bases from J, with 15 bases in between. The CDR3 length is 15 residues.

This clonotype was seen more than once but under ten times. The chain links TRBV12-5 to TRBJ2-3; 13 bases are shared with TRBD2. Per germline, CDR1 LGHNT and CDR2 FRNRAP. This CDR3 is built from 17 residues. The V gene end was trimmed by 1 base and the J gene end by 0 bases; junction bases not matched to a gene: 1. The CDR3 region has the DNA TGTGCTAGTGGTTTGGGGACTAGCGGGAGAAGCACAGATACGCAGTATTTT. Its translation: CASGLGTSGRSTDTQYF.

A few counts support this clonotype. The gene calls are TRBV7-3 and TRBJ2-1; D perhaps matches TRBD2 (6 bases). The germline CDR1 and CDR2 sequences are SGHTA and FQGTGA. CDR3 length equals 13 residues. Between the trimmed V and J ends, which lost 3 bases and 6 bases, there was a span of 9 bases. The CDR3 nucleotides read TGTGCCAGCAGCTTCATGGAGGGCAATGAGCAGTTCTTC. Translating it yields CASSFMEGNEQFF.

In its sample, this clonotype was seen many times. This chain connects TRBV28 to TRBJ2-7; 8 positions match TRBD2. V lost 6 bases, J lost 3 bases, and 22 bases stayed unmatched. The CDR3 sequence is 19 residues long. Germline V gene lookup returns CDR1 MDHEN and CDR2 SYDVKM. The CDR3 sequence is CASSRNSGGETTYYYEQYV. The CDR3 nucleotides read TGTGCCAGCAGCCGCAACTCCGGGGGGGAAACCACTTACTACTACGAGCAGTACGTC.

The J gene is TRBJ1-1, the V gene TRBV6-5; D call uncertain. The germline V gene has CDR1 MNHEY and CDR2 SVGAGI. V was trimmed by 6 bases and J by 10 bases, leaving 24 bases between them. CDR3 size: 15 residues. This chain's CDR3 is CASSRSSVTSRGAFF. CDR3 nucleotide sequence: TGTGCCAGCAGCCGCTCATCCGTAACCTCCCGGGGAGCTTTCTTT.

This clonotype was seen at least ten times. CDR3 loop: CASSLQSPNYGYTF. As DNA, the CDR3 is TGTGCCAGCAGCTTACAGAGTCCTAACTATGGCTACACCTTC. The chain uses TRBV7-8 and TRBJ1-2; D ambiguous. The CDR3 contains 14 residues. CDR1 is SGHVS and CDR2 is FQNEAQ in the germline V gene. V was shortened by 2 bases and J by 0 bases, with 7 bases between the two germline ends.